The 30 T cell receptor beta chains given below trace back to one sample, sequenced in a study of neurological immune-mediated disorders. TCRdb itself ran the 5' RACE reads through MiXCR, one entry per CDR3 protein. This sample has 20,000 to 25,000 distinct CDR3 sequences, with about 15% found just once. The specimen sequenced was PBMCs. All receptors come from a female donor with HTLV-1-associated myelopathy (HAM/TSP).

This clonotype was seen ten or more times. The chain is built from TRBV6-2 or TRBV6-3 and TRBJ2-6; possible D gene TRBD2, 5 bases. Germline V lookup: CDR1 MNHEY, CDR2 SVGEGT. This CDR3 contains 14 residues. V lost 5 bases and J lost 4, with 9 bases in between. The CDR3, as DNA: TGTGCCAGCAGTCTAGCTGCCGGGGCCAACGTCCTGACTTTC. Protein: CASSLAAGANVLTF.

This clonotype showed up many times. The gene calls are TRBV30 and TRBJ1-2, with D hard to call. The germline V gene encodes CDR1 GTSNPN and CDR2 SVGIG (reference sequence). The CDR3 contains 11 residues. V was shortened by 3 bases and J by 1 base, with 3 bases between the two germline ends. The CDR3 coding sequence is TGTGCCTGGAGGGATAACTATGGCTACACCTTC. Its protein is CAWRDNYGYTF.

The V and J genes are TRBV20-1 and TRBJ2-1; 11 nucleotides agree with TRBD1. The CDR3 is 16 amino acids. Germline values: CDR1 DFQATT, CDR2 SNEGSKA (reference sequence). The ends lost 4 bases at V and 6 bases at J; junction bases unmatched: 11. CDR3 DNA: TGCAGTGCTACCGGGACAGGGGGTGGTGAGGGCAATGAGCAGTTCTTC. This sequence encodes CSATGTGGGEGNEQFF.

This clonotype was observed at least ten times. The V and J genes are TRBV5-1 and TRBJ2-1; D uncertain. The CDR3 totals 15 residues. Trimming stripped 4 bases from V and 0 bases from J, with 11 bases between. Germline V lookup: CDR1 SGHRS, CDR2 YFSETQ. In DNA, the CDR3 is TGCGCCAGCAGCCCCCAGTACAGCTCCTACAATGAGCAGTTCTTC. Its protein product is CASSPQYSSYNEQFF.

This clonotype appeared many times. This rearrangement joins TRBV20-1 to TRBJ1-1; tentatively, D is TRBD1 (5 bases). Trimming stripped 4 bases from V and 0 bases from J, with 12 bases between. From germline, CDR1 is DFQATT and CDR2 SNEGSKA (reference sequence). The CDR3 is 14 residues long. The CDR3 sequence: CSAKGARLNTEAFF. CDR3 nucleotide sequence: TGCAGTGCTAAAGGGGCCAGACTGAACACTGAAGCTTTCTTT.

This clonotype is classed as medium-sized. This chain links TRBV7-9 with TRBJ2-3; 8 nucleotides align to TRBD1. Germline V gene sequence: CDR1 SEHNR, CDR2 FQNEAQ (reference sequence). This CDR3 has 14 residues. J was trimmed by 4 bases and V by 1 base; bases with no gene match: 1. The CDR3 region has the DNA TGTGCCAGCAGCTTAGGGACAGGGCCAGATACGCAGTATTTT. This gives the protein CASSLGTGPDTQYF.

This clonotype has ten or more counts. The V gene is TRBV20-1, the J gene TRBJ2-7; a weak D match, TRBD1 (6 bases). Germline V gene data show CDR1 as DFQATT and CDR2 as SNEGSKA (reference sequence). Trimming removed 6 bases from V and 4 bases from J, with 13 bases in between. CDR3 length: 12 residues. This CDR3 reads CSAQGTRYEQYF. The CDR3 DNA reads TGCAGTGCCCAGGGGACGCGATACGAGCAGTACTTC.

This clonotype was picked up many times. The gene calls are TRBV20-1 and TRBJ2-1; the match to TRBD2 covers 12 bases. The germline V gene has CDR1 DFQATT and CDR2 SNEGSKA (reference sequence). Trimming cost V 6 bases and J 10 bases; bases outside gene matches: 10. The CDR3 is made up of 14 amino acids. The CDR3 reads CSALSSGGAKEQFF. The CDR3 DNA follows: TGCAGTGCGTTATCTAGCGGGGGGGCCAAGGAGCAGTTCTTC.

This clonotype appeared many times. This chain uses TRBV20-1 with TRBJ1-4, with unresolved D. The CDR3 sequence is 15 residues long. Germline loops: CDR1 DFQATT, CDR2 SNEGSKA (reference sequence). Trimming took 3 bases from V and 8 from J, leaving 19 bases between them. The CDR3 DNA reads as TGCAGTGCTAGGGAACTAGACAATTCGAAGGAAAAACTGTTTTTT. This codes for CSARELDNSKEKLFF.

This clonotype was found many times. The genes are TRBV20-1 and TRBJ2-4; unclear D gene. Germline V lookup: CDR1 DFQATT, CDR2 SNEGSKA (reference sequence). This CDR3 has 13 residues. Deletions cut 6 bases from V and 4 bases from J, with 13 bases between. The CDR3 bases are TGCAGTGCCGCGGAGCCCCCTAAAAACATTCAGTACTTC. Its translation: CSAAEPPKNIQYF.

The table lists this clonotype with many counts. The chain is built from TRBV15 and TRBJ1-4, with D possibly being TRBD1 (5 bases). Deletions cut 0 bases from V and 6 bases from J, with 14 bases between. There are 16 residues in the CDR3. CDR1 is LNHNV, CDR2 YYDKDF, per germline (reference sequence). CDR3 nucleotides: TGTGCCACCAGCAGAGATCTCGCAGGAGGGGATGAAAAACTGTTTTTT. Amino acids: CATSRDLAGGDEKLFF.

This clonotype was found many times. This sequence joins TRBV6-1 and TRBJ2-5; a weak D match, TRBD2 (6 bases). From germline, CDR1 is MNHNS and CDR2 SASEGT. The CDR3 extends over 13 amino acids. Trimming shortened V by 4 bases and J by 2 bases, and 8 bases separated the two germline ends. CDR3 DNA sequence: TGTGCCAGCAGTGGTAGCGGACAAGAGACCCAGTACTTC. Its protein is CASSGSGQETQYF.

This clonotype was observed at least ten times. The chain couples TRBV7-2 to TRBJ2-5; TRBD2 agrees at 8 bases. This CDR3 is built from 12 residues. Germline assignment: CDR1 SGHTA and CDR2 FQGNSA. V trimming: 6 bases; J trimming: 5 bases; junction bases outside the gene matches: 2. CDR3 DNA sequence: TGTGCCAGCAGACGCGGGGGGGAGACCCAGTACTTC. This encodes CASRRGGETQYF.

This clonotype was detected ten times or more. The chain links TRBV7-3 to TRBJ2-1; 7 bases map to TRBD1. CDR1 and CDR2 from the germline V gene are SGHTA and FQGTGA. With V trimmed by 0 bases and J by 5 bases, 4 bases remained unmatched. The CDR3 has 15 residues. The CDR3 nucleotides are TGTGCCAGCAGCTTAACTGGGGGACAGAACAATGAGCAGTTCTTC. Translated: CASSLTGGQNNEQFF.

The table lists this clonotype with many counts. CDR3 loop: CASSTQGDTDTQYF. The CDR3 bases are TGTGCCAGCAGTACCCAGGGGGATACAGATACGCAGTATTTT. This rearrangement joins TRBV6-6 to TRBJ2-3, with TRBD1 matching 7 bases. CDR1 and CDR2 (germline): MNHNY, SVGAGI (reference sequence). CDR3 size: 14 residues. The junction had 5 bases not matched to a gene; V was cut back by 5 bases and J by 3 bases.

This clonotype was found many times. The CDR3 protein is CASSLRPALGTDTQYF. DNA for the CDR3: TGTGCCAGCAGTTTGCGTCCCGCGCTAGGCACAGATACGCAGTATTTT. The rearrangement links TRBV27 to TRBJ2-3; D call uncertain. CDR1 MNHEY and CDR2 SMNVEV come from the germline V gene (reference sequence). The germline V and J ends were trimmed by 3 bases and 1 base, with 14 bases remaining between them. The CDR3 has 16 residues.

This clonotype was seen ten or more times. This chain's CDR3 is CASSAPGFYEQYF. CDR3 nucleotides: TGTGCCAGCAGCGCTCCAGGGTTTTACGAGCAGTACTTC. V and J are TRBV5-5 and TRBJ2-7; weak D call: TRBD1 (5 bases). Trimming left V 4 bases short and J 4 bases short, with 12 bases between. Germline V gene data show CDR1 as SGHKS and CDR2 as YYEKEE (reference sequence). CDR3 size: 13 residues. The full variable domain, rest sourced from reference TRBV5-5 and TRBJ2-7, is DAGVTQSPTHLIKTRGQQVTLRCSPISGHKSVSWYQQVLGQGPQFIFQYYEKEERGRGNFPDRFSARQFPNYSSELNVNALLLGDSALYLCASSAPGFYEQYFGPGTRLTVT.

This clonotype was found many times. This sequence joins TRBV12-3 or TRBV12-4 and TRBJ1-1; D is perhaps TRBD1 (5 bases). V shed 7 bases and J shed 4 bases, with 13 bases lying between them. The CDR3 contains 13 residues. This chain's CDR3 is CASNKGVATEAFF. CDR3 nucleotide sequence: TGTGCCAGCAACAAAGGGGTTGCCACTGAAGCTTTCTTT.

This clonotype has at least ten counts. The CDR3 DNA follows: TGCAGTGCTAGGGCAAACTATGGCTACACCTTC. It encodes CSARANYGYTF. This chain uses TRBV20-1 with TRBJ1-2; unclear D gene. This CDR3 contains 11 residues. Trimming pared 3 bases from V and 2 bases from J, leaving 4 bases between. Looked up from germline, CDR1 is DFQATT and CDR2 is SNEGSKA (reference sequence).

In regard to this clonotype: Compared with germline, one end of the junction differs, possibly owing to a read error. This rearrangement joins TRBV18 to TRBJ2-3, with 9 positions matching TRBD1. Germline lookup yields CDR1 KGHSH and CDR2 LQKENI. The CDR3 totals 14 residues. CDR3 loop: CTSSDRGSTDTKYF. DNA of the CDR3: TGTACCAGCTCAGACAGGGGGTCAACAGATACGAAGTATTTT.

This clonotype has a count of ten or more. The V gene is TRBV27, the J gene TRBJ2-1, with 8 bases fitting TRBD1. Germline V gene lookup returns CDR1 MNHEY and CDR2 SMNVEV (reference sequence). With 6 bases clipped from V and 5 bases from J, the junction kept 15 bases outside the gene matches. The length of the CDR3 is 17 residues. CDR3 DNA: TGTGCCAGCAGCCGAATGACAGGGGTTGGCGTTCACAATGAGCAGTTCTTC. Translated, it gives CASSRMTGVGVHNEQFF.

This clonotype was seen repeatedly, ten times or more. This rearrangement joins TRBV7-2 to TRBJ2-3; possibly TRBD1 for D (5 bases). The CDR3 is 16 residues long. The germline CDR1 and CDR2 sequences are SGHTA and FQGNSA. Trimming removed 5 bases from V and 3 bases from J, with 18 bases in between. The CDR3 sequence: CASSPRSGAGTDTQYF. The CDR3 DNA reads TGTGCCAGCAGCCCCCGCTCTGGGGCAGGGACAGATACGCAGTATTTT.

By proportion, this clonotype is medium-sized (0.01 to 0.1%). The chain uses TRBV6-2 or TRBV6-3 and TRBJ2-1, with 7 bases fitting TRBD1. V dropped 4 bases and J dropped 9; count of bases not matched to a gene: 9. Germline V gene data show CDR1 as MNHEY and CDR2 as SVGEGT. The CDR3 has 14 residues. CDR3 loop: CASSFKGAQGEQFF. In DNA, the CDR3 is TGTGCCAGCAGTTTCAAGGGGGCGCAGGGTGAGCAGTTCTTC.

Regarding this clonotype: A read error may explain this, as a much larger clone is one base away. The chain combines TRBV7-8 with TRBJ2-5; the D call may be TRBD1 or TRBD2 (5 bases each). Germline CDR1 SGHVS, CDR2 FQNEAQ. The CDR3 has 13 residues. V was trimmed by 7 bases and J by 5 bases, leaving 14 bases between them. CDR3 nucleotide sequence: TGTGCCAGCACCTTGTGGGGACGGGAGACCCAGTACTTC. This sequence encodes CASTLWGRETQYF.

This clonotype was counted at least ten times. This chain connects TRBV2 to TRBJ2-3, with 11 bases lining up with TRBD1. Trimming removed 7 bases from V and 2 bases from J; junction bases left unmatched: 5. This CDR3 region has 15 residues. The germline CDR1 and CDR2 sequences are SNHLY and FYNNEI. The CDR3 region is CASTRTGGNTDTQYF. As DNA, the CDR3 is TGTGCCAGCACGCGGACAGGGGGCAACACAGATACGCAGTATTTT.

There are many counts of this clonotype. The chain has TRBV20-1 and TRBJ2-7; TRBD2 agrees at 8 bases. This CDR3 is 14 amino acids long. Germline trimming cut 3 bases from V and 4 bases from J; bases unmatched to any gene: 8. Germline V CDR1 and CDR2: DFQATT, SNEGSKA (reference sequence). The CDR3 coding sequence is TGCAGTGCTAGTCCTAGCGGGCAACAATACGAGCAGTACTTC. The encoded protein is CSASPSGQQYEQYF.

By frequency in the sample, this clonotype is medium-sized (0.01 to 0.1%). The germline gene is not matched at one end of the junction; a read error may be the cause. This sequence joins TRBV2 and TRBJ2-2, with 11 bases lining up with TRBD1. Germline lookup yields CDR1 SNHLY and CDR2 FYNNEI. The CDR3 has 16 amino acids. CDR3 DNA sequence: TGTGCCAGCAGGCTGCGGACAGGGGGCAACACCGGGAAGCTGTTTTTT. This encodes CASRLRTGGNTGKLFF.

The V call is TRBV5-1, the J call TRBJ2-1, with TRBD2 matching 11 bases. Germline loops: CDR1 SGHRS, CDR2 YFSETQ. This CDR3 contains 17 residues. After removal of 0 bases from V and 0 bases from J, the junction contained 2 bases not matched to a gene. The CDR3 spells CASSLGGLAGSYNEQFF. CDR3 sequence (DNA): TGCGCCAGCAGCTTGGGTGGACTAGCGGGCTCCTACAATGAGCAGTTCTTC.

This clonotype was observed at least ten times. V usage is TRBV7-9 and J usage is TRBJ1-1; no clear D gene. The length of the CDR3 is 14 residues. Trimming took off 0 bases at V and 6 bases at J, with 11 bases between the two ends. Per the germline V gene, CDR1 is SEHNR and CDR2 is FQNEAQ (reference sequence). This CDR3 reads CASSLAGRVPEAFF. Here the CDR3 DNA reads TGTGCCAGCAGCTTAGCCGGGAGGGTCCCTGAAGCTTTCTTT.

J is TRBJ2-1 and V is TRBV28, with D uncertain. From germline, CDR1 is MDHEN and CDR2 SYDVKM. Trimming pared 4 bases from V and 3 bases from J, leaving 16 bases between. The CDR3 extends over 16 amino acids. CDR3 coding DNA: TGTGCCAGCAGTTCGAATGACTCGCCTGTCTACAATGAGCAGTTCTTC. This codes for CASSSNDSPVYNEQFF.